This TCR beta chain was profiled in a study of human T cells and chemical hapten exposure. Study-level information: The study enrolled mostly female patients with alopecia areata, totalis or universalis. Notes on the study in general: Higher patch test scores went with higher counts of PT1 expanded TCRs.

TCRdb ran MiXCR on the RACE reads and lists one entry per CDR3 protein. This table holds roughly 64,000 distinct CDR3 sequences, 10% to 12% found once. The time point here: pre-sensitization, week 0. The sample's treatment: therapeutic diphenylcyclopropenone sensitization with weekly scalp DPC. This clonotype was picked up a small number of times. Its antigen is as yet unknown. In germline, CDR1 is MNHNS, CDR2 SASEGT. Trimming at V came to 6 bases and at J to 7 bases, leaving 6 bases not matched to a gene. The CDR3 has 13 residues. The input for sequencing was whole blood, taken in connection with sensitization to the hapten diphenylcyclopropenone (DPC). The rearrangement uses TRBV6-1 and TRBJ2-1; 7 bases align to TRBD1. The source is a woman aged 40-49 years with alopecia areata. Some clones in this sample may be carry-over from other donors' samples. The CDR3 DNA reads TGTGCCAGCAGGTTGACAGGGCAAAATGAGCAGTTCTTC. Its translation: CASRLTGQNEQFF.